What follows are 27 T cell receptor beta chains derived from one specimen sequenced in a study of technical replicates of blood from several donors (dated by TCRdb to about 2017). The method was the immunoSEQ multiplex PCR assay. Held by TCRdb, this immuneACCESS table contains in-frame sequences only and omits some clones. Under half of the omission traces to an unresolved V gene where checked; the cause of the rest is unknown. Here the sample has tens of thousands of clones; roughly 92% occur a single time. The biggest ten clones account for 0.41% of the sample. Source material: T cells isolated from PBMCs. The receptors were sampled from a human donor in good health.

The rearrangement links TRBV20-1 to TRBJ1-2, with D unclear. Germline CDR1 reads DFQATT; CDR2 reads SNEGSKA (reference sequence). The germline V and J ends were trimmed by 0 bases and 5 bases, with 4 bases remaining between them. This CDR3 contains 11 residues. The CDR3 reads CSAREAYGYTF. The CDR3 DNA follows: TGCAGTGCTAGAGAAGCTTATGGCTACACCTTC.

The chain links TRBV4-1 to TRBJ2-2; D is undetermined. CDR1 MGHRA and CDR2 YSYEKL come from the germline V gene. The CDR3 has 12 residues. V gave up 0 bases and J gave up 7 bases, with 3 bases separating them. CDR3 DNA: TGCGCCAGCAGCCAAGAACACGGGGAGCTGTTTTTT. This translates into CASSQEHGELFF.

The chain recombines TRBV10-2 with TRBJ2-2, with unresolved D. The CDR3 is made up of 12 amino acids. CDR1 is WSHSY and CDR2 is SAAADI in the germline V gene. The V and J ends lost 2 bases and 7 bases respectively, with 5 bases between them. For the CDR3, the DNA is TGCGCCAGCAGTGAGATTCGCGGGGAGCTGTTTTTT. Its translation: CASSEIRGELFF.

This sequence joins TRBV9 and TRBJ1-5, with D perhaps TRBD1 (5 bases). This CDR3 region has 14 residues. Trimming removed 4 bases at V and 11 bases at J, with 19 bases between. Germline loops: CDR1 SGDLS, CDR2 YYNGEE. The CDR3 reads CASSPRDRESAQHF. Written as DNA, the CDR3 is TGTGCCAGCAGCCCGCGGGACCGGGAATCAGCCCAGCATTTT. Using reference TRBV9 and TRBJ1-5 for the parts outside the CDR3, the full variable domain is DSGVTQTPKHLITATGQRVTLRCSPRSGDLSVYWYQQSLDQGLQFLIQYYNGEERAKGNILERFSAQQFPDLHSELNLSSLELGDSALYFCASSPRDRESAQHFGDGTRLSIL.

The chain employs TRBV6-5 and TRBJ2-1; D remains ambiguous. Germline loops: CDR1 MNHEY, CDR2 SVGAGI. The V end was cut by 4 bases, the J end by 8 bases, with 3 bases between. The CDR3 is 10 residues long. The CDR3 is CASSSYEQFF. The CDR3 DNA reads TGTGCCAGCAGTTCTTATGAGCAGTTCTTC.

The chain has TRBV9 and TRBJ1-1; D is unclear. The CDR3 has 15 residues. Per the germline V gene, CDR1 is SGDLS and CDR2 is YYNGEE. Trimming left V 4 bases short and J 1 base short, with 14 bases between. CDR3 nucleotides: TGTGCCAGCAGCTCTTTCGCGGCCCAGAACACTGAAGCTTTCTTT. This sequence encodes CASSSFAAQNTEAFF.

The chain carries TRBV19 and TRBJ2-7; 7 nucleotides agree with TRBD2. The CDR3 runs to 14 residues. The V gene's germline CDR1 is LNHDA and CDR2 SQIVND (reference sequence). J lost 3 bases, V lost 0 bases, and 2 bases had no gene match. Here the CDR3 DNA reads TGTGCCAGTAGTATAGATCGGGAGGTCTACGAGCAGTACTTC. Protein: CASSIDREVYEQYF. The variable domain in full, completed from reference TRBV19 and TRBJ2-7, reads DGGITQSPKYLFRKEGQNVTLSCEQNLNHDAMYWYRQDPGQGLRLIYYSQIVNDFQKGDIAEGYSVSREKKESFPLTVTSAQKNPTAFYLCASSIDREVYEQYFGPGTRLTVT.

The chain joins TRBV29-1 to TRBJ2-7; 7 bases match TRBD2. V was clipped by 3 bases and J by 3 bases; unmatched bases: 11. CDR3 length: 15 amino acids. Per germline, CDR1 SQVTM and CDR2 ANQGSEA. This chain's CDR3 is CSVEGGYGINYEQYF. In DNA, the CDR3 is TGCAGCGTTGAGGGAGGGTACGGGATTAACTACGAGCAGTACTTC.

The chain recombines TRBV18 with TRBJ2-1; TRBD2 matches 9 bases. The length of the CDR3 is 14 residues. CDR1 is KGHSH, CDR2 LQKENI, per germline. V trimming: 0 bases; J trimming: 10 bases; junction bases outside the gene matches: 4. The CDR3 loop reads CASSPPRTSVEQFF. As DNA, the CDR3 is TGTGCCAGCTCACCACCTCGGACTAGCGTCGAGCAGTTCTTC.

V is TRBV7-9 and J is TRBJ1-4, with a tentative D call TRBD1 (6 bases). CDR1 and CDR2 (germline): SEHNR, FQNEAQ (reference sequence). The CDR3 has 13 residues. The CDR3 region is CATTRGTNEKLFF. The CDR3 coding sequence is TGTGCGACGACCAGGGGAACTAATGAAAAACTGTTTTTT.

The CDR3, as DNA: TGTGCCTGGGGCTGGGGGTCAGGGACACCCGACGAGCAGTACTTC. The encoded protein is CAWGWGSGTPDEQYF. V is TRBV30 and J is TRBJ2-7, with D maybe TRBD1 (6 bases). The CDR3 consists of 15 residues. Trimming cost V 5 bases and J 5 bases, with 22 bases left between them. The germline V gene encodes CDR1 GTSNPN and CDR2 SVGIG (reference sequence).

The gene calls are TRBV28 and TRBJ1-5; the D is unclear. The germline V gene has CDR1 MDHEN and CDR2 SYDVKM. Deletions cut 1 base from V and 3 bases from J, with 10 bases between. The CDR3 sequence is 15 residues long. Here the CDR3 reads CASSLLGRDNQPQHF. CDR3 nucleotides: TGTGCCAGCAGTTTATTAGGGAGGGACAATCAGCCCCAGCATTTT.

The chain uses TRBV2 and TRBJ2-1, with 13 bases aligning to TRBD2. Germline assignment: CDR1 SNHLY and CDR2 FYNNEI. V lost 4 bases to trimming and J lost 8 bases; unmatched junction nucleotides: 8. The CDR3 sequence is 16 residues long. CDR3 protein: CASSARLAGGDDEQFF. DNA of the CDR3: TGTGCCAGCAGTGCCAGACTAGCGGGGGGAGACGATGAGCAGTTCTTC.

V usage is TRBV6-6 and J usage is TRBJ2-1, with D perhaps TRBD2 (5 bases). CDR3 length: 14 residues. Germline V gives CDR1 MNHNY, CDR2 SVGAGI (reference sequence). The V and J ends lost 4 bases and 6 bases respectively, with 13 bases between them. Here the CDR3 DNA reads TGTGCCAGCAGTTCCATCGGACTGTCCAATGAGCAGTTCTTC. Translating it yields CASSSIGLSNEQFF.

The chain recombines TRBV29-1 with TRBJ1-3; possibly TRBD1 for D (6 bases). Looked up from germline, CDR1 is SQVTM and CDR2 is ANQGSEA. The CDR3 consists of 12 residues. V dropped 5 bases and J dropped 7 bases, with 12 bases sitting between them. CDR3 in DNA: TGCAGCGTTCAGGGGAATAGGAACACCATATATTTT. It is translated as CSVQGNRNTIYF.

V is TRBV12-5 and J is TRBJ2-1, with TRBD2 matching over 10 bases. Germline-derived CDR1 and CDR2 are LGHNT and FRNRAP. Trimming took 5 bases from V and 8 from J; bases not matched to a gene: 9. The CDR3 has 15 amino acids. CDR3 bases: TGTGCTAGTGGTCTCGCTAGCGGGGGCGGGGATGAGCAGTTCTTC. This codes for CASGLASGGGDEQFF.

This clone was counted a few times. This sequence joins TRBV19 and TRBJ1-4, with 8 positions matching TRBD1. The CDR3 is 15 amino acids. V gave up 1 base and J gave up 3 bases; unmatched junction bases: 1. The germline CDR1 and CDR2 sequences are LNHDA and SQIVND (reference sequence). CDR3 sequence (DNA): TGTGCCAGTAGTATAGGGGACAGGTCTAATGAAAAACTGTTTTTT. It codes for CASSIGDRSNEKLFF.

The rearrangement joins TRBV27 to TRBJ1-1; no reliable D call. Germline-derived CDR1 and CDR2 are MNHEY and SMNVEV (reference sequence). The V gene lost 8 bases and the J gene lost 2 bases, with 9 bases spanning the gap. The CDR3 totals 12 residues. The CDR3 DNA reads TGTGCCAGCGCCGGTGTAAACACTGAAGCTTTCTTT. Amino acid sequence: CASAGVNTEAFF.

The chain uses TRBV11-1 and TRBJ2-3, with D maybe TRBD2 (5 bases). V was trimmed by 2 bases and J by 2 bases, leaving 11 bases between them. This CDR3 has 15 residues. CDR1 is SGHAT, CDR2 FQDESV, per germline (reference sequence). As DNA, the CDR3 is TGTGCCAGCAGCTTACCAGCGGAAAACACAGATACGCAGTATTTT. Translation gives CASSLPAENTDTQYF.

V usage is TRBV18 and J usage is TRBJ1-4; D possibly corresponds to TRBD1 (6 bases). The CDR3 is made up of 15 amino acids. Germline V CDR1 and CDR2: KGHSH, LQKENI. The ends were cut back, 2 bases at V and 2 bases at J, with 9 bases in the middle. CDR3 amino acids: CASSPNQGTNEKLFF. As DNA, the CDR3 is TGTGCCAGCTCACCAAACCAGGGGACTAATGAAAAACTGTTTTTT.

The CDR3 DNA follows: TGTGCCAGCAAAACCGGGACTAGCTCCTACGAGCAGTACTTC. Translating it yields CASKTGTSSYEQYF. V and J are TRBV27 and TRBJ2-7; TRBD2 aligns across 8 bases. Germline V gene lookup returns CDR1 MNHEY and CDR2 SMNVEV (reference sequence). The CDR3 contains 14 residues. V was pared by 7 bases and J by 0 bases, with 5 bases of the junction left unmatched.

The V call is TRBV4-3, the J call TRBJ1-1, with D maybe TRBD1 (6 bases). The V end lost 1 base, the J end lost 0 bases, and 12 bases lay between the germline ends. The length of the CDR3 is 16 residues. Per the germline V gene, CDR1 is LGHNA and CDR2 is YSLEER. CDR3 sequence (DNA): TGCGCCAGCAGCCAAGTCTCGACAGGTATGAACACTGAAGCTTTCTTT. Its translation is CASSQVSTGMNTEAFF.

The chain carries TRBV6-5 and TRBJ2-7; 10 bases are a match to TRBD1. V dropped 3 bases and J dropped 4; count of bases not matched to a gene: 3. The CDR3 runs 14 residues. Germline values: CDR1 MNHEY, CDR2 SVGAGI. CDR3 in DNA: TGTGCCAGCAGTTATGGACAGGGGGGGTACGAGCAGTACTTC. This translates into CASSYGQGGYEQYF.

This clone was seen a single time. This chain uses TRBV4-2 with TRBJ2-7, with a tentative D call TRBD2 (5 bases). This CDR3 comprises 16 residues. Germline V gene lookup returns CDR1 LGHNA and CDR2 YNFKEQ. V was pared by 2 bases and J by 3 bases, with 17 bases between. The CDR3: CASSQPFGSRHYEQYF. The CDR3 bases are TGTGCCAGCAGCCAACCATTTGGGAGCAGACACTACGAGCAGTACTTC.

CDR3 in amino acids: CASSRQETQYF. The CDR3 DNA reads as TGTGCCAGCAGCAGGCAAGAGACCCAGTACTTC. This chain links TRBV6-5 with TRBJ2-5; no reliable D call. The germline CDR1 and CDR2 sequences are MNHEY and SVGAGI. CDR3 size: 11 residues. V lost 6 bases and J 2 bases, leaving 4 bases between the germline ends.

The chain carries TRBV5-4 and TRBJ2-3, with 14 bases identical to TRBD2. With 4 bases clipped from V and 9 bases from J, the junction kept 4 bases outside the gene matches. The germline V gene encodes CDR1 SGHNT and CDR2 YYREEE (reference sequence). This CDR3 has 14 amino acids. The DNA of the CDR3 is TGTGCCAGCAGCCCGGGACTAGCGGGAGTAACGCAGTATTTT. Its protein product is CASSPGLAGVTQYF.

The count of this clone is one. The CDR3 is CASSASTDHTDTQYF. The CDR3 nucleotides are TGTGCCAGCAGCGCGTCGACAGACCACACAGATACGCAGTATTTT. V is TRBV9 and J is TRBJ2-3; TRBD1 is a possible D gene (5 bases). CDR1 is SGDLS and CDR2 is YYNGEE in the germline V gene. V lost 3 bases and J lost 2, with 13 bases in between. The CDR3 totals 15 residues.